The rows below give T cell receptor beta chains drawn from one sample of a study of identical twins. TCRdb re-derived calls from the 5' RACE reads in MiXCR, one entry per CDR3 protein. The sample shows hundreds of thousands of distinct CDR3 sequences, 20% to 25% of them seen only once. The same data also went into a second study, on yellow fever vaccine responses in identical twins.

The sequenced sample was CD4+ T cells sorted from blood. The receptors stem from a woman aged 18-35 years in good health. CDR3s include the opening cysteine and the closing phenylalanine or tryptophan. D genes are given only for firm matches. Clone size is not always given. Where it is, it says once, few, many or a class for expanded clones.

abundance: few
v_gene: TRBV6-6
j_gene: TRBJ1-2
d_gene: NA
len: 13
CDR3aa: CASRPVEVYGYTF
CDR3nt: TGTGCCTCGCGGCCTGTGGAAGTCTATGGCTACACCTTC

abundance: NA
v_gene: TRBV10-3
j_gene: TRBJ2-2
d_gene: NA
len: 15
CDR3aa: CAISERGPNTGELFF
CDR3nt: TGTGCCATCAGTGAGAGAGGCCCGAACACCGGGGAGCTGTTTTTT

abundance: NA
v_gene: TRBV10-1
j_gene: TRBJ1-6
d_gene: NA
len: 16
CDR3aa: CARPHRGGSYNSPLHF
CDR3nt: TGCGCCAGGCCCCACCGTGGAGGCTCCTATAATTCACCCCTCCACTTT

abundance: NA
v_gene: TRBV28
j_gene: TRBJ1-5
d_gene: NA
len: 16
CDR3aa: CASSLTGRVSNQPQHF
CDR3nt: TGTGCCAGCAGCCTTACAGGGAGGGTGAGCAATCAGCCCCAGCATTTT

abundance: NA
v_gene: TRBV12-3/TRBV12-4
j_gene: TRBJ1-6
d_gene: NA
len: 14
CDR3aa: CASSTAGLNSPLHF
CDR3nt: TGTGCCAGCAGCACCGCAGGGCTTAATTCACCCCTCCACTTT

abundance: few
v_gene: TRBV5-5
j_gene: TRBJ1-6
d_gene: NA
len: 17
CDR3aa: CASSPVESRAYNSPLHF
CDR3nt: TGTGCCAGCAGCCCTGTGGAATCGAGAGCCTATAATTCACCCCTCCACTTT

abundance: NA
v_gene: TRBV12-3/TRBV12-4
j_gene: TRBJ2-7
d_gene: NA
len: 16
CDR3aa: CASSFSFPDRTYEQYF
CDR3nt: TGTGCCAGCAGTTTCTCTTTCCCAGACAGGACCTACGAGCAGTACTTC

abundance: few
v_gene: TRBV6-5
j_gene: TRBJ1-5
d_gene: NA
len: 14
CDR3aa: CASSYKGTNQPQHF
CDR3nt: TGTGCCAGCAGTTATAAGGGGACAAATCAGCCCCAGCATTTT

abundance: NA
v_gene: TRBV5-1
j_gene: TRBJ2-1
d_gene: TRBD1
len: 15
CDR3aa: CASSKVGQALNEQFF
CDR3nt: TGCGCCAGCAGCAAGGTAGGACAGGCGTTGAATGAGCAGTTCTTC

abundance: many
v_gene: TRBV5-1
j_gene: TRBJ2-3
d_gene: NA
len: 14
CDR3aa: CASSLSGTTDTQYF
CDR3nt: TGCGCCAGCAGCCTATCCGGGACCACAGATACGCAGTATTTT

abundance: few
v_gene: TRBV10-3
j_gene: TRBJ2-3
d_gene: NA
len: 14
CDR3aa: CAISGAVPTDTQYF
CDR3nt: TGTGCCATCAGTGGAGCGGTTCCCACAGATACGCAGTATTTT

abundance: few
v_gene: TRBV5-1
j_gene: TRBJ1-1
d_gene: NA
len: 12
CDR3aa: CASKQGQTEAFF
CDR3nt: TGCGCCAGTAAGCAGGGTCAGACTGAAGCTTTCTTT

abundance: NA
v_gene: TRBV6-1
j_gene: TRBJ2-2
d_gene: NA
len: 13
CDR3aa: CASSPGLPLRLFF
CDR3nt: TGTGCCAGCAGTCCAGGTCTACCTCTAAGGCTGTTTTTT

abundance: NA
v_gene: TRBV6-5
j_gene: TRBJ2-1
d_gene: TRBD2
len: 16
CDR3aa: CASSYSASGRSNEQFF
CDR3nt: TGTGCCAGCAGTTACTCCGCTAGCGGTAGATCCAATGAGCAGTTCTTC

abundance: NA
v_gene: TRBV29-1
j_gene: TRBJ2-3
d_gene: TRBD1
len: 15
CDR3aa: CSVVGRDRGSDTQYF
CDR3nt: TGCAGCGTTGTGGGCCGGGACAGGGGGTCAGATACGCAGTATTTT

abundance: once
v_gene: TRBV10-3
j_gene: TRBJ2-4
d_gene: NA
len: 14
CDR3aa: CATSGQNTKNIQYF
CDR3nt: TGTGCCACCTCCGGACAGAATACCAAAAACATTCAGTACTTC

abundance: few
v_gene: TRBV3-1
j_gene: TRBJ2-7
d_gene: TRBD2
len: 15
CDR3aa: CASSQRTSGSYEQYF
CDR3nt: TGTGCCAGCAGCCAAAGGACTAGCGGCTCCTACGAGCAGTACTTC

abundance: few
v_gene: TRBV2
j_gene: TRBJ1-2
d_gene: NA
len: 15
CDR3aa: CASKADALRFNGYTF
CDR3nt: TGTGCCAGCAAGGCGGACGCGTTGCGCTTCAATGGCTACACCTTC

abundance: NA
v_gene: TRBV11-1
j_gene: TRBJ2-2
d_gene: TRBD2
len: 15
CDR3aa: CASTIAGGLAGELFF
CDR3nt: TGTGCCAGCACCATAGCGGGAGGCCTCGCCGGGGAGCTGTTTTTT

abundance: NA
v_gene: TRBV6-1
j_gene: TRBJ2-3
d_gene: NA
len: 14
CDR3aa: CASSRDTALDTQYF
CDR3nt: TGTGCCAGCAGCCGGGACACGGCTTTGGATACGCAGTATTTT

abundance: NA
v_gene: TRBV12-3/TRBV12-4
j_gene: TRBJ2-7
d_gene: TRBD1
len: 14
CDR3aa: CASSNRGVPYEQYF
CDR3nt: TGTGCCAGCAGCAACAGGGGTGTACCCTACGAGCAGTACTTC

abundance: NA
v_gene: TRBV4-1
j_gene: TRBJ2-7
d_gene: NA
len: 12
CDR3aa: CTDIQAPYEQYF
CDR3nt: TGCACAGACATTCAAGCCCCCTACGAGCAGTACTTC

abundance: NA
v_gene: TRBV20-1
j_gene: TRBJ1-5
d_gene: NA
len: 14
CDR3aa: CSARRAGGNQPQHF
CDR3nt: TGCAGTGCTAGACGGGCAGGGGGCAATCAGCCCCAGCATTTT

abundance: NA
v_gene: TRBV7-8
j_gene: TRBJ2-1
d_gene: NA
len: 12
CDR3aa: CASSLLGLPSSF
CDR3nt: TGTGCCAGCAGCCTTCTCGGACTACCCAGTTCCTTC

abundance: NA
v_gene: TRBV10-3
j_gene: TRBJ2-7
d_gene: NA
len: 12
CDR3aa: CAIREGGREQYF
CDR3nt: TGTGCCATCAGGGAGGGGGGCAGGGAGCAGTACTTC

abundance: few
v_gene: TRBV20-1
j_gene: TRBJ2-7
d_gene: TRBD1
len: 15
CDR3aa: CSALYRQGGRGEQYF
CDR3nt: TGCAGTGCTCTTTACCGACAGGGGGGCCGGGGGGAGCAGTACTTC

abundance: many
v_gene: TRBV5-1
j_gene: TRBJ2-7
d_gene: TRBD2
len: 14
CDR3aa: CASSKPGLHYEQYF
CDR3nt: TGCGCCAGCAGCAAACCGGGACTACACTACGAGCAGTACTTC

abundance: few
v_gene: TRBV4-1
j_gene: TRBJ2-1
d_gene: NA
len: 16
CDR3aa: CASSQPGSATYNEQFF
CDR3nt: TGCGCCAGCAGCCAACCCGGGTCAGCCACTTACAATGAGCAGTTCTTC

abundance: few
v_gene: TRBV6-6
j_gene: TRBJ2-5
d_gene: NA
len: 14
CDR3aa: CASSWGTITETQYF
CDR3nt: TGTGCCAGCAGTTGGGGCACAATCACGGAGACCCAGTACTTC

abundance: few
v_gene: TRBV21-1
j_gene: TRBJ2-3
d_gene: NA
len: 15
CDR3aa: CASSKAICRTDTQYF
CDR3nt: TGTGCCAGCAGCAAAGCGATCTGCCGCACAGATACGCAGTATTTT

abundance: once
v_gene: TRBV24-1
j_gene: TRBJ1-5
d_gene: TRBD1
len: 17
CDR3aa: CATSGSRDSRSNQPQHF
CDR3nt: TGTGCCACCAGTGGTAGTCGGGACAGTCGGAGCAATCAGCCCCAGCATTTT

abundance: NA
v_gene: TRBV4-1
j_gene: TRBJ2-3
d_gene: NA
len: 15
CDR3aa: CASSQGGRNTDTQYF
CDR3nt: TGCGCCAGCAGCCAAGGCGGCCGAAACACAGATACGCAGTATTTT

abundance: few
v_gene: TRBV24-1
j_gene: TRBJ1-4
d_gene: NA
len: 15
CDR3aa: CATSEDGSTNEKLFF
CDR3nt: TGTGCCACCAGTGAGGACGGATCAACTAATGAAAAACTGTTTTTT

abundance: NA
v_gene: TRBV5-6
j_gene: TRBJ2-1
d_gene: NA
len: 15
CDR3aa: CASSPSHQAYNEQFF
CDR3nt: TGTGCCAGCAGCCCGTCCCATCAGGCCTACAATGAGCAGTTCTTC

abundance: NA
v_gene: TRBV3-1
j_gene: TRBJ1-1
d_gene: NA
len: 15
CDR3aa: CASSQGVVPGAEAFF
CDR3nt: TGTGCCAGCAGCCAAGGGGTTGTCCCGGGCGCTGAAGCTTTCTTT

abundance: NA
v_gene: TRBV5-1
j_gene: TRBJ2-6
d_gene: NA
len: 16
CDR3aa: CASSFGGSTGANVLTF
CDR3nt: TGCGCCAGCAGCTTCGGCGGTTCTACTGGGGCCAACGTCCTGACTTTC

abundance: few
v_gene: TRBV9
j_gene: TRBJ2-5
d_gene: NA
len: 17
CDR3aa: CASSVWSSGPSGETQYF
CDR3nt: TGTGCCAGCAGCGTATGGAGTAGCGGCCCATCGGGGGAGACCCAGTACTTC

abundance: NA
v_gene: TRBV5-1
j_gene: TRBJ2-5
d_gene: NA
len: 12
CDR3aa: CASGKGGETQYF
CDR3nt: TGCGCCAGCGGGAAGGGCGGAGAGACCCAGTACTTC

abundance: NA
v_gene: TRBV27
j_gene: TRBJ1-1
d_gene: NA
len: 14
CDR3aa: CAAGKGSLNTEAFF
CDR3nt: TGTGCCGCAGGGAAAGGCAGTTTAAACACTGAAGCTTTCTTT

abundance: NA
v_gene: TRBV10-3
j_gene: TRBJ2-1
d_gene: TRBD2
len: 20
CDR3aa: CAISDRVQRGPSSSYNEQFF
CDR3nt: TGTGCCATCAGTGACAGGGTGCAGCGGGGGCCCTCCAGCTCCTACAATGAGCAGTTCTTC

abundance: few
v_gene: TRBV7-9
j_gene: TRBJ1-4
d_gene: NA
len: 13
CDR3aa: CASSLQGYEKLFF
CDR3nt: TGTGCCAGCAGCTTACAGGGGTATGAAAAACTGTTTTTT

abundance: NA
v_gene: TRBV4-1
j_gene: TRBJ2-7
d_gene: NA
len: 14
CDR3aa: CASSQGNREGEQYF
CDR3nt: TGCGCCAGCAGCCAAGGCAACAGGGAGGGCGAGCAGTACTTC

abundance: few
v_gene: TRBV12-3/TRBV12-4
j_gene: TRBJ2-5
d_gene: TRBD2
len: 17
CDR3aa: CASSQNSGTSGRLTQYF
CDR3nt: TGTGCCAGCAGTCAGAACTCCGGGACTAGCGGGAGATTGACCCAGTACTTC

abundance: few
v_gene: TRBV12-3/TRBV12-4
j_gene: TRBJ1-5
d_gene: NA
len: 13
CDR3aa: CASSLTLYQPQHF
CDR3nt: TGTGCCAGCAGTTTAACCCTGTATCAGCCCCAGCATTTT

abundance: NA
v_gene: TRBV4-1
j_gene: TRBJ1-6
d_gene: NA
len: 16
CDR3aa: CASSQSLRGWWEALHF
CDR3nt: TGCGCCAGCAGCCAAAGCCTTAGGGGGTGGTGGGAGGCCCTCCACTTT

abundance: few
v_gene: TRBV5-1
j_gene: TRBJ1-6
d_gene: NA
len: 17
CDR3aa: CASSLDAGASYNSPLHF
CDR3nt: TGCGCCAGCAGCTTGGACGCGGGGGCGTCCTATAATTCACCCCTCCACTTT

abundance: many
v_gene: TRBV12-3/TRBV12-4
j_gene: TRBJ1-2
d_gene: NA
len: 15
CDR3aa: CASSLGPGTNYGYTF
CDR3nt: TGTGCCAGCAGTTTAGGCCCCGGGACTAACTATGGCTACACCTTC

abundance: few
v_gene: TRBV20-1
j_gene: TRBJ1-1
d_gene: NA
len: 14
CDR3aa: CSARVPRQVTEAFF
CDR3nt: TGCAGTGCTAGAGTCCCCCGACAGGTCACTGAAGCTTTCTTT

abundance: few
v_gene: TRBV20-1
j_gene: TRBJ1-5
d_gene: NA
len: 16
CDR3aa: CSARDPGRGRDQPQHF
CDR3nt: TGCAGTGCTAGAGATCCGGGCCGGGGAAGGGACCAGCCCCAGCATTTT

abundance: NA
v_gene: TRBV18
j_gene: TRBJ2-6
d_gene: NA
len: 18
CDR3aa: CASSPRSIGVSGANVLTF
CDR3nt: TGTGCCAGCTCACCACGGTCCATTGGGGTTTCTGGGGCCAACGTCCTGACTTTC

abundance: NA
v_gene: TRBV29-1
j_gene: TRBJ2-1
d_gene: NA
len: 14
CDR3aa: CSVDPEGLGGEQFF
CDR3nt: TGCAGCGTGGATCCGGAGGGTTTAGGTGGCGAGCAGTTCTTC

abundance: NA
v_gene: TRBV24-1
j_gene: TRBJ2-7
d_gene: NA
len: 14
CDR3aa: CATSDLAKPYEQYF
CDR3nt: TGTGCCACCAGTGATTTGGCTAAACCCTACGAGCAGTACTTC

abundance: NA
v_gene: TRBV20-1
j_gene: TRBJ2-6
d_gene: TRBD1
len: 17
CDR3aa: CSAPHRDSTSGANVLTF
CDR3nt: TGCAGTGCACCGCACCGGGACAGTACCTCTGGGGCCAACGTCCTGACTTTC

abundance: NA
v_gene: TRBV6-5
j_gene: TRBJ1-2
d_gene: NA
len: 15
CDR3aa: CASSYSLTGANGYTF
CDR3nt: TGTGCCAGCAGTTACTCTCTCACGGGGGCCAATGGCTACACCTTC

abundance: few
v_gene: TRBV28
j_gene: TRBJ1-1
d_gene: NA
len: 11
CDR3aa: CASTSNTEAFF
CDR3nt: TGTGCCAGCACTTCGAACACTGAAGCTTTCTTT

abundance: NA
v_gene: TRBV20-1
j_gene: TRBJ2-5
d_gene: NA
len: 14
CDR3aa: CSAPRDGRKETQYF
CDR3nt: TGCAGTGCTCCTAGGGACGGCCGAAAAGAGACCCAGTACTTC